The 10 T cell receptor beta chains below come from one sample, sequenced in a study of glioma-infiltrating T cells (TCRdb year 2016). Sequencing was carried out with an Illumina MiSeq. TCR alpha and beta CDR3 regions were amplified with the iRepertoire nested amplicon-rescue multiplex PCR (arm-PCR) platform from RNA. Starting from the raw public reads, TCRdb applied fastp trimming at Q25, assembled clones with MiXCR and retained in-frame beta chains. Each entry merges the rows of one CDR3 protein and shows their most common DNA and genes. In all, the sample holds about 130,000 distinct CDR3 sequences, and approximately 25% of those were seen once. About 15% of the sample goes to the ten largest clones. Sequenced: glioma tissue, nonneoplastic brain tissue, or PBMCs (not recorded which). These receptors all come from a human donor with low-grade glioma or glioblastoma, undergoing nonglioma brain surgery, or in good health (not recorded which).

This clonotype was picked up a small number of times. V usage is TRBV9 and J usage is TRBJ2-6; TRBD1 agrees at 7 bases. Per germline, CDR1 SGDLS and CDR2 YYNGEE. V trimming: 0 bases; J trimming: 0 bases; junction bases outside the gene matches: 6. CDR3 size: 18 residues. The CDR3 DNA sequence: TGTGCCAGCAGCGTAGGCGTGACAGGGAGCTCTGGGGCCAACGTCCTGACTTTC. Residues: CASSVGVTGSSGANVLTF. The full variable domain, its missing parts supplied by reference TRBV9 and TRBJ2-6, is DSGVTQTPKHLITATGQRVTLRCSPRSGDLSVYWYQQSLDQGLQFLIQYYNGEERAKGNILERFSAQQFPDLHSELNLSSLELGDSALYFCASSVGVTGSSGANVLTFGAGSRLTVL.

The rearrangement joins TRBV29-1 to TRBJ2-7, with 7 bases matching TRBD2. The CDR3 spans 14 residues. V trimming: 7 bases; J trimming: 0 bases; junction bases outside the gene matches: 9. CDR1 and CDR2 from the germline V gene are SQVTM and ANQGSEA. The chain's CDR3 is CSAKLALSSYEQYF. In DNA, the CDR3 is TGCAGCGCCAAACTAGCGCTAAGCTCCTACGAGCAGTACTTC.

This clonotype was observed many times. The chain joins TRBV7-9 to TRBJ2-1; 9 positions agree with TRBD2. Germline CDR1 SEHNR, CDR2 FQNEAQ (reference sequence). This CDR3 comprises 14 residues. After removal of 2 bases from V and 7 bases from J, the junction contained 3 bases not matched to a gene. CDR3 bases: TGTGCCAGCAGCTTAACAGCGGGAGGTAATGAGCAGTTCTTC. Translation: CASSLTAGGNEQFF.

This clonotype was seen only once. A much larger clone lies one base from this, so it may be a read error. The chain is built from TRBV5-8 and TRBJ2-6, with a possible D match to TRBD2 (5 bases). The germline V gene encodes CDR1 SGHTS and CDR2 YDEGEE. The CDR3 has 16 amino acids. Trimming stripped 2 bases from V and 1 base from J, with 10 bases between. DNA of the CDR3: TGTGCCAGCAGCTTTGGACTTACGTCTGGGGCCAACGTCCTGACTTTC. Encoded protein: CASSFGLTSGANVLTF.

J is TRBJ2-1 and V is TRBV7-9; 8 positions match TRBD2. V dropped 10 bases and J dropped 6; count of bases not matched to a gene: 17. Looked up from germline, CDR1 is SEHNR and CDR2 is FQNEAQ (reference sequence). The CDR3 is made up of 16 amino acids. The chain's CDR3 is CATPSGRLASFNEQFF. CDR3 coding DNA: TGTGCCACCCCCTCGGGGAGACTAGCGTCGTTCAATGAGCAGTTCTTC.

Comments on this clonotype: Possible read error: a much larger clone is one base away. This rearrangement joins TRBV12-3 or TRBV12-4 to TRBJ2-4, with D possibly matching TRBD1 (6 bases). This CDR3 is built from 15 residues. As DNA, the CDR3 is TGTGCCAGCGGTTTCAGGGGACAAGCCAAAAACATTCAGTACTTC. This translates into CASGFRGQAKNIQYF.

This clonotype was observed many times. The CDR3, as DNA: TGCGCCAGCAGCCAACTAGGGGGGACCGTGCAGTTCTTC. Protein sequence: CASSQLGGTVQFF. The V call is TRBV4-3, the J call TRBJ2-1, with D perhaps matching TRBD1 or TRBD2 (6 bases each). Germline CDR1 reads LGHNA; CDR2 reads YSLEER. The length of the CDR3 is 13 residues. Trimming took 2 bases from V and 12 from J, leaving 14 bases between them.

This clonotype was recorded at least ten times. The CDR3: CASSEGDSTDTQYF. CDR3 nucleotide sequence: TGTGCCAGTAGTGAGGGAGACAGCACAGATACGCAGTATTTT. The V call is TRBV19, the J call TRBJ2-3; a possible D gene is TRBD2 (5 bases). The CDR3 contains 14 residues. V lost 5 bases to trimming and J lost 0 bases, with 9 bases between them. The germline CDR1 and CDR2 sequences are LNHDA and SQIVND (reference sequence). The whole variable domain, filled in from reference TRBV19 and TRBJ2-3, reads DGGITQSPKYLFRKEGQNVTLSCEQNLNHDAMYWYRQDPGQGLRLIYYSQIVNDFQKGDIAEGYSVSREKKESFPLTVTSAQKNPTAFYLCASSEGDSTDTQYFGPGTRLTVL.

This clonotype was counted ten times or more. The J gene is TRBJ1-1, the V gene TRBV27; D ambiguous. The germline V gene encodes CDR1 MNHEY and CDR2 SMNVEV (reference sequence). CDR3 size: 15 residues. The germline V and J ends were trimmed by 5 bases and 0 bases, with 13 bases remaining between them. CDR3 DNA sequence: TGTGCCAGCAGTCCGGGAGGCTTAATGAACACTGAAGCTTTCTTT. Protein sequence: CASSPGGLMNTEAFF.

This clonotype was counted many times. The CDR3 region has the DNA TGTGCCAGCAGCGCTGGGCTAGCGGGAGGGTATGAGCAGTTCTTC. Translated, it gives CASSAGLAGGYEQFF. The gene calls are TRBV7-2 and TRBJ2-1, with 12 nucleotides matching TRBD2. The germline V gene has CDR1 SGHTA and CDR2 FQGNSA. V trimming: 5 bases; J trimming: 8 bases; junction bases outside the gene matches: 7. The CDR3 runs to 15 residues.